The source of this TCR beta chain is a study of T cells in localized non-small cell lung cancer. Sequencing was performed with immunoSEQ multiplex PCR; in TCRdb, only in-frame clones are kept and a portion is missing. The sample shows more than 15,000 clones, roughly 84% of them seen only once. Findings and caveats of the study: Greater T cell density in blood accompanied longer overall survival.

V was clipped by 6 bases and J by 6 bases, with 11 bases between them. The CDR3 is 13 amino acids. The germline V gene encodes CDR1 MNHEY and CDR2 SMNVEV (reference sequence). Details on this clone: The antigen is undetermined.

The material sequenced was peripheral blood, taken before any cancer treatment. This clonotype originated in a male donor at least 60 years old with stage I lung adenocarcinoma. The chain combines TRBV27 with TRBJ1-4; D perhaps matches TRBD1 (5 bases). CDR3 sequence (DNA): TGTGCCAGCAGCTGGGTGGGGGATGAAAAACTGTTTTTT. Residues: CASSWVGDEKLFF.